This T cell receptor beta chain was sequenced in a study of blood T cells in healthy people across ages. Peripheral blood, roughly 9.3 milliliters per donor, was collected. The germline V gene has CDR1 LGHNA and CDR2 YSLEER. This CDR3 contains 13 residues. V lost 0 bases and J lost 8, with 8 bases in between. This clonotype appeared a few times. The antigen is not known. Whole-study results and caveats: Correlation between TCR beta diversity and naive T cell percentage was strong.

Combining a sample-barcoded 5' primer with a J-beta primer mix, a second PCR ran for about 7 to 12 cycles. TCRdb recomputed calls from the 5' RACE reads with MiXCR, one row per CDR3 protein. The sample has under 1 million distinct CDR3 sequences, under 55% seen once. The TCR originated in a man in his 60s in good health. The sequenced material came from blood. The chain combines TRBV4-3 with TRBJ2-1; D is ambiguous. The CDR3 DNA sequence: TGCGCCAGCAGCCAAGATCTAAGCGATGAGCAGTTCTTC. It is translated as CASSQDLSDEQFF.